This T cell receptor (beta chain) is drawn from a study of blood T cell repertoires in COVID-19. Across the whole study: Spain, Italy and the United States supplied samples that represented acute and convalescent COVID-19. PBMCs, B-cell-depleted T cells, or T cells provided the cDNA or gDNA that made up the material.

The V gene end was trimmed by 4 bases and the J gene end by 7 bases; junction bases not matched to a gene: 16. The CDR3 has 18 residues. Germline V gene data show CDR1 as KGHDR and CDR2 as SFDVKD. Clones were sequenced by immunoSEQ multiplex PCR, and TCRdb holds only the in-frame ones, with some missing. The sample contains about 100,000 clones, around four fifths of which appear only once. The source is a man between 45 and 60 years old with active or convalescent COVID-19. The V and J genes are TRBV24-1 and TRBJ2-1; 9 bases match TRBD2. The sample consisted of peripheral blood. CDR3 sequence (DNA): TGTGCCACCAGTGACCCTGGGGCTAGCGGGAAATTTGGGAATGAGCAGTTCTTC. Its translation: CATSDPGASGKFGNEQFF.